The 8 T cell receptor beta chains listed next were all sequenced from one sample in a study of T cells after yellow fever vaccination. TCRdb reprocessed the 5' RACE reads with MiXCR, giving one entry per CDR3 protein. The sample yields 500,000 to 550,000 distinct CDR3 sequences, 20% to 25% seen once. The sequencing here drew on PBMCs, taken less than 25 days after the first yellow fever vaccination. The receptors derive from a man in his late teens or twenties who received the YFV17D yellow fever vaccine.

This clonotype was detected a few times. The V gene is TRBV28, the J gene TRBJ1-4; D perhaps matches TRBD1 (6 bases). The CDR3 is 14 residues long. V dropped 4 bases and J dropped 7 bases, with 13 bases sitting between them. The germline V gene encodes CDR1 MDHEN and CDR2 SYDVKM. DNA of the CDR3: TGTGCCAGCAGTTATACAGGGACCGGTGAAAAACTGTTTTTT. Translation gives CASSYTGTGEKLFF.

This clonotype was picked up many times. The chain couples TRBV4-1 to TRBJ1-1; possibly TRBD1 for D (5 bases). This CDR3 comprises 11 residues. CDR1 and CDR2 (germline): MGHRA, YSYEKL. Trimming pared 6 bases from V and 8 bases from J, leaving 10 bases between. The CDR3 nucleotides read TGCGCCAGCAGGGGCGACAGCGAAGCTTTCTTT. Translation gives CASRGDSEAFF.

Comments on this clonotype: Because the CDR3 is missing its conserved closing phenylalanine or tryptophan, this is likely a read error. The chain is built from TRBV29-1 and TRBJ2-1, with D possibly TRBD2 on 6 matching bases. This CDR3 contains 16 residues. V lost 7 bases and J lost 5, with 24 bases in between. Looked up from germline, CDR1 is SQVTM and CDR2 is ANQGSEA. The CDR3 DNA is TGCAGCGCCCCCCGGGGTAGCGGATACAATAACAATGAGCAGTTCATC. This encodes CSAPRGSGYNNNEQFI.

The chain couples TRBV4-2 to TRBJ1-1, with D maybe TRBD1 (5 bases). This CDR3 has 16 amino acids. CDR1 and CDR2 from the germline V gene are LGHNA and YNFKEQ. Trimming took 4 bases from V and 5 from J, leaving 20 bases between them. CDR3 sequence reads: CASSPPPGGRDTEAFF. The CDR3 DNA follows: TGTGCCAGCAGCCCTCCCCCCGGGGGTCGGGATACTGAAGCTTTCTTT.

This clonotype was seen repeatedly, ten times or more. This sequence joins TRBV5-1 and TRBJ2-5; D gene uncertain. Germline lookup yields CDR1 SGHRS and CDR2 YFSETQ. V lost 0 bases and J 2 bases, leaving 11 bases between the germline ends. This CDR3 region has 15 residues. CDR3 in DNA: TGCGCCAGCAGCTTGGGCCACGAGCAGCAAGAGACCCAGTACTTC. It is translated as CASSLGHEQQETQYF.

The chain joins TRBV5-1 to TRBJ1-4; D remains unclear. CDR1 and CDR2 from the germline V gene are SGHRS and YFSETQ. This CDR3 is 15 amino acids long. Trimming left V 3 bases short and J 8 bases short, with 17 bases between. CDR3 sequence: CASSSSTGDSEKLFF. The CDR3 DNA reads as TGCGCCAGCAGCTCCTCGACCGGCGATTCAGAAAAACTGTTTTTT.

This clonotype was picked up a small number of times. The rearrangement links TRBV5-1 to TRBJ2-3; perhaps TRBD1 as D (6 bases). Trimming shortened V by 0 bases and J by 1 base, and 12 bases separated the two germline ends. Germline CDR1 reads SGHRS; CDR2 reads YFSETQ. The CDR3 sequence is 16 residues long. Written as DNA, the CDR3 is TGCGCCAGCAGCTTGGGGGGGCCTCCCCGCACAGATACGCAGTATTTT. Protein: CASSLGGPPRTDTQYF. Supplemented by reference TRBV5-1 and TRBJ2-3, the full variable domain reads KAGVTQTPRYLIKTRGQQVTLSCSPISGHRSVSWYQQTPGQGLQFLFEYFSETQRNKGNFPGRFSGRQFSNSRSEMNVSTLELGDSALYLCASSLGGPPRTDTQYFGPGTRLTVL.

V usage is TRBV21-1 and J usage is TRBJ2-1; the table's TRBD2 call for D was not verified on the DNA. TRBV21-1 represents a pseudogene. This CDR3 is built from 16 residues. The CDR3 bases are TGTGCCAGCAGCAAAGGAGGCCAGCGGGGGGGCAATGAGCAGTTCTTC. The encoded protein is CASSKGGQRGGNEQFF.